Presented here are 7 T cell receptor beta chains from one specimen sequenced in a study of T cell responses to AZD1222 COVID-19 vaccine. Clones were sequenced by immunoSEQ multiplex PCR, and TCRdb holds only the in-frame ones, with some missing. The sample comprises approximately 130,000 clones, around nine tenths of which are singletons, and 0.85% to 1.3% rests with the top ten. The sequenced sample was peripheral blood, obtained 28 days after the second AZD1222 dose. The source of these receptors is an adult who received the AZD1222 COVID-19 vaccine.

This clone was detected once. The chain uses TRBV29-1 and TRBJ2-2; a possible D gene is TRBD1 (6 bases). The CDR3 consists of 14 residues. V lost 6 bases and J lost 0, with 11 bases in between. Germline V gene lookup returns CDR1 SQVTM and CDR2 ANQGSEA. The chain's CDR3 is CSVNRATNTGELFF. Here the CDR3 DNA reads TGCAGCGTAAACAGGGCAACGAACACCGGGGAGCTGTTTTTT.

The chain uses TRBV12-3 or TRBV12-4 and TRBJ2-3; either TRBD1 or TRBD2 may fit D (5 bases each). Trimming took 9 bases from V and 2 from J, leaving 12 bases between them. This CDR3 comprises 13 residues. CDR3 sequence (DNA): TGTGCCAGTTCGGGGCAGCCCACAGATACGCAGTATTTT. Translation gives CASSGQPTDTQYF.

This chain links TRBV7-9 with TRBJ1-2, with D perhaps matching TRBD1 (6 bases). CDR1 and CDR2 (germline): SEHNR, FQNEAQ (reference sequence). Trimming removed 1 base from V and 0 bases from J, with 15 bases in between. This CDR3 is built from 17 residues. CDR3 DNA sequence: TGTGCCAGCAGCTTAGGTGAGGGGACACAAGCTAACTATGGCTACACCTTC. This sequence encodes CASSLGEGTQANYGYTF.

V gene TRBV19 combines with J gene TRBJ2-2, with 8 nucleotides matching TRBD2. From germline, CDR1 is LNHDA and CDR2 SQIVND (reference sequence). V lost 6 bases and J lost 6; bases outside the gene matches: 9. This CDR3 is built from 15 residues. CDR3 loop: CASRLTAGGPGELFF. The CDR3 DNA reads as TGTGCCAGTAGACTTACGGCGGGAGGCCCCGGGGAGCTGTTTTTT.

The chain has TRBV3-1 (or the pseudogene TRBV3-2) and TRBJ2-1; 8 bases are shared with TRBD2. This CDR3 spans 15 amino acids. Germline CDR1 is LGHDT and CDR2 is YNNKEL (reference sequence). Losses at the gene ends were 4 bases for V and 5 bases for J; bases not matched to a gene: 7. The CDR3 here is CASSLSGTKHNEQFF. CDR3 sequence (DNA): TGTGCCAGCAGCCTTAGCGGGACTAAACACAATGAGCAGTTCTTC.

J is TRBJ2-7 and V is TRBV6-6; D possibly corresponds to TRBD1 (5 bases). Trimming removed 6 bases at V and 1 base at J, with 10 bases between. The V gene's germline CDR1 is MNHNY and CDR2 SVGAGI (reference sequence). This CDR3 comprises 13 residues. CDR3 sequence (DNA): TGTGCCAGCAGCATCGACAGATCCTACGAGCAGTACTTC. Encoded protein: CASSIDRSYEQYF.

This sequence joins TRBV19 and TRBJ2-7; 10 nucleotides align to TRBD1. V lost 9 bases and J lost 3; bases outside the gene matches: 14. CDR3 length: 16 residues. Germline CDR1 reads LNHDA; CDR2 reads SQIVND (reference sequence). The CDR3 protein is CASRDRGRSRDYEQYF. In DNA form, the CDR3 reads TGTGCCAGCCGGGACAGGGGTCGGTCTCGAGACTACGAGCAGTACTTC.